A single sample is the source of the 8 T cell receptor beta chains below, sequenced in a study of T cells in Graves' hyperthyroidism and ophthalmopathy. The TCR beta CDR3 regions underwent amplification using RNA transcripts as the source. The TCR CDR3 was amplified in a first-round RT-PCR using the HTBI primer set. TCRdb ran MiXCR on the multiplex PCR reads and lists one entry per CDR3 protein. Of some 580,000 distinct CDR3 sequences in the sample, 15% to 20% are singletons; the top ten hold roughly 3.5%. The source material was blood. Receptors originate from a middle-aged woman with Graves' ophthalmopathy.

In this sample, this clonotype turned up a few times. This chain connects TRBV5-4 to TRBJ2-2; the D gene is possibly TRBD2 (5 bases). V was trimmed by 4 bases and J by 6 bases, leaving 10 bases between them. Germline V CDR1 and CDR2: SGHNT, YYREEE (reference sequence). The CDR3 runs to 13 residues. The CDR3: CASSVRTSGELFF. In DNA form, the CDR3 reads TGTGCCAGCAGCGTCCGGACTTCCGGGGAGCTGTTTTTT.

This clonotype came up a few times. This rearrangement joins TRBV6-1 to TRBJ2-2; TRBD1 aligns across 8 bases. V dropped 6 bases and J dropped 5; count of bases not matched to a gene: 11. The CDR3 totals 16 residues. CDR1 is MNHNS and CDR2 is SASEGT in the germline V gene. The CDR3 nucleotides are TGTGCCAGCAGCTTCGGACAGGGACGATATACCGGGGAGCTGTTTTTT. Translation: CASSFGQGRYTGELFF.

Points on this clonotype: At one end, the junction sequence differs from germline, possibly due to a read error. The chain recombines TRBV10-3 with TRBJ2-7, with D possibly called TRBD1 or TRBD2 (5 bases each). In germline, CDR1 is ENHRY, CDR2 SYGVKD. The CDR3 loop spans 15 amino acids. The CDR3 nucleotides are TGTGCCGTCAGCACGGGTGGTGGGGGACCCTACGAGCAGTACTTC. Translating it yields CAVSTGGGGPYEQYF.

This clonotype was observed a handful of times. CDR3 loop: CASSFGTSYGYTF. Written as DNA, the CDR3 is TGCGCCAGCAGCTTTGGCACGTCCTATGGCTACACCTTC. The chain employs TRBV5-1 and TRBJ1-2; D is unresolved. The CDR3 totals 13 residues. From germline, CDR1 is SGHRS and CDR2 YFSETQ. With 2 bases removed from V and 4 bases from J, the gap between germline ends came to 9 bases.

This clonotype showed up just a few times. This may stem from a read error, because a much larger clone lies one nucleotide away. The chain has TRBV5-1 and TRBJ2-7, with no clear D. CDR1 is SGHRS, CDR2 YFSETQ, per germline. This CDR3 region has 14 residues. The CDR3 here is CASGLMPSSYEQYF. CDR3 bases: TGCGCCAGCGGCTTGATGCCTTCCTCCTACGAGCAGTACTTC.

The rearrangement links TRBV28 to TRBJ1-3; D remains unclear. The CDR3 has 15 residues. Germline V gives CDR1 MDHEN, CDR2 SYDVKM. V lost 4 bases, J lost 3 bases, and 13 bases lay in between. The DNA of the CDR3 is TGTGCCAGCAGTTCCCCCGTTGCAGGTGGAAACACCATATATTTT. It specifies CASSSPVAGGNTIYF.

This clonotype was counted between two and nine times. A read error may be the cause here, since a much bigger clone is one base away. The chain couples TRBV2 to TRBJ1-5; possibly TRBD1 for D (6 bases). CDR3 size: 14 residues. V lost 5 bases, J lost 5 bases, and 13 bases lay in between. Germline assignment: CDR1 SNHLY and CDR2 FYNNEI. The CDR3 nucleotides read TGTGCCAGCAGTTGGGACGGGGGGCATCAGCCCCAGCATTTT. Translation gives CASSWDGGHQPQHF.

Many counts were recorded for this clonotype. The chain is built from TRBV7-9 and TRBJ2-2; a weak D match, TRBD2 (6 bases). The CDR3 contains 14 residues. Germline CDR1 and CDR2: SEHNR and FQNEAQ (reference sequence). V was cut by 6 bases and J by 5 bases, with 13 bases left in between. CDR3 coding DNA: TGTGCCAGCAGGGTCGAGGGGAGGACCGGGGAGCTGTTTTTT. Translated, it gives CASRVEGRTGELFF. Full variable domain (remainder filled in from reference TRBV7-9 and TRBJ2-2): DTGVSQNPRHKITKRGQNVTFRCDPISEHNRLYWYRQTLGQGPEFLTYFQNEAQLEKSRLLSDRFSAERPKGSFSTLEIQRTEQGDSAMYLCASRVEGRTGELFFGEGSRLTVL.